Listed here are 21 T cell receptor beta chains from one sample, sequenced in a study of T cell responses to AZD1222 COVID-19 vaccine. The table came from immunoSEQ multiplex PCR; TCRdb's copy has only in-frame clones and leaves some out. Among about 190,000 clones, approximately 91% were seen once, and the ten largest hold roughly 0.99%. Material: peripheral blood, obtained on day 0 of AZD1222 vaccination. The receptors stem from an adult in good health.

This clone occurred a few times. The J gene is TRBJ2-7, the V gene TRBV19; TRBD1 matches at 8 bases. The CDR3 spans 17 residues. Germline assignment: CDR1 LNHDA and CDR2 SQIVND (reference sequence). V gave up 3 bases and J gave up 0 bases; unmatched junction bases: 10. CDR3 DNA sequence: TGTGCCAGTAGTATCATCGGGGACAGGCCCGACTCCTACGAGCAGTACTTC. This sequence encodes CASSIIGDRPDSYEQYF.

This chain links TRBV7-9 with TRBJ1-1; D is unresolved. V lost 5 bases and J lost 6, with 10 bases in between. CDR3 length equals 12 residues. In germline, CDR1 is SEHNR, CDR2 FQNEAQ (reference sequence). The CDR3 DNA reads TGTGCCAGCAGCCCCCCCGGGCCTGAAGCTTTCTTT. Amino acid sequence: CASSPPGPEAFF.

The chain links TRBV27 to TRBJ1-5; perhaps TRBD1 as D (6 bases). This CDR3 spans 14 amino acids. Trimming removed 2 bases at V and 3 bases at J, with 8 bases between. Germline CDR1 is MNHEY and CDR2 is SMNVEV (reference sequence). CDR3 residues: CASSLGQFNQPQHF. Here the CDR3 DNA reads TGTGCCAGCAGTTTAGGACAGTTCAATCAGCCCCAGCATTTT.

The chain is built from TRBV19 and TRBJ2-7, with D perhaps TRBD1 (6 bases). Germline CDR1 is LNHDA and CDR2 is SQIVND (reference sequence). V lost 0 bases and J 0 bases, leaving 18 bases between the germline ends. The CDR3 is made up of 18 amino acids. The CDR3 reads CASSIDLGRGTISYEQYF. DNA of the CDR3: TGTGCCAGTAGTATAGATTTGGGCAGGGGCACTATCTCCTACGAGCAGTACTTC. Full variable domain (missing parts from reference TRBV19 and TRBJ2-7): DGGITQSPKYLFRKEGQNVTLSCEQNLNHDAMYWYRQDPGQGLRLIYYSQIVNDFQKGDIAEGYSVSREKKESFPLTVTSAQKNPTAFYLCASSIDLGRGTISYEQYFGPGTRLTVT.

This chain joins TRBV5-1 and TRBJ1-2; a possible D gene is TRBD1 (6 bases). The CDR3 length is 17 residues. Germline V CDR1 and CDR2: SGHRS, YFSETQ. V lost 3 bases, J lost 8 bases, and 26 bases lay in between. The chain's CDR3 is CASSSQLNRPGQAGYTF. Here the CDR3 DNA reads TGCGCCAGCAGCTCTCAACTCAATAGGCCGGGACAAGCGGGCTACACCTTC.

The chain is built from TRBV28 and TRBJ1-1, with 7 bases matching TRBD1. Looked up from germline, CDR1 is MDHEN and CDR2 is SYDVKM. The CDR3 has 16 residues. V shed 8 bases, J shed 6 bases, and the junction held 18 bases outside the gene matches. For the CDR3, the DNA is TGTGCCAGCTGTCTACAGGGGTTGGGAGAAGGCGCTGAAGCTTTCTTT. This translates into CASCLQGLGEGAEAFF.

The table lists this clone with a count of one. Mismatch with germline at one junction end may stem from a read error. The chain combines TRBV6-4 with TRBJ1-2; no definite D call. This CDR3 is 15 amino acids long. CDR1 and CDR2 from the germline V gene are MRHNA and SNTAGT. The CDR3 region has the DNA TGTGCCAGGAGTGAAGTACCGAGCGGGGACTATGGCTACACCTTC. It yields the protein CARSEVPSGDYGYTF.

V usage is TRBV6-6 and J usage is TRBJ1-2; 7 bases align to TRBD1. The CDR3 extends over 15 amino acids. Looked up from germline, CDR1 is MNHNY and CDR2 is SVGAGI (reference sequence). With V trimmed by 4 bases and J by 3 bases, 8 bases remained unmatched. CDR3 coding DNA: TGTGCCAGCAGTTTCGCGGGACAGCCCTACTATGGCTACACCTTC. This codes for CASSFAGQPYYGYTF.

CDR3 loop: CASSVDLSGNTIYF. The CDR3 DNA reads as TGTGCCAGCAGCGTGGACCTCTCTGGAAACACCATATATTTT. V usage is TRBV9 and J usage is TRBJ1-3; no clear D. Germline-derived CDR1 and CDR2 are SGDLS and YYNGEE. This CDR3 contains 14 residues. V shed 2 bases and J shed 0 bases, with 6 bases lying between them.

The rearrangement joins TRBV6-1 to TRBJ2-7; D is perhaps TRBD1 (5 bases). Germline V lookup: CDR1 MNHNS, CDR2 SASEGT. Between the trimmed V and J ends, which lost 5 bases and 2 bases, there was a span of 16 bases. This CDR3 has 15 amino acids. The CDR3 region has the DNA TGTGCCAGCAGTACGGACACGGACCCCGCCTACGAGCAGTACTTC. It specifies CASSTDTDPAYEQYF.

This clone has only one observation. CDR3 in amino acids: CASSLGQASEAFF. CDR3 in DNA: TGTGCCAGCAGCTTAGGACAGGCGAGTGAAGCTTTCTTT. V and J are TRBV7-9 and TRBJ1-1; possible D gene TRBD1, 6 bases. The length of the CDR3 is 13 residues. CDR1 is SEHNR, CDR2 FQNEAQ, per germline (reference sequence). V was trimmed by 1 base and J by 7 bases, leaving 10 bases between them.

The chain carries TRBV19 and TRBJ2-1; maybe TRBD2 (6 bases). Germline CDR1 reads LNHDA; CDR2 reads SQIVND (reference sequence). Trimming pared 5 bases from V and 8 bases from J, leaving 10 bases between. CDR3 size: 12 residues. The CDR3 DNA sequence: TGTGCCAGTAGTCCGGGGGTGTATGAGCAGTTCTTC. Translation: CASSPGVYEQFF. The full variable domain, rest sourced from reference TRBV19 and TRBJ2-1, is DGGITQSPKYLFRKEGQNVTLSCEQNLNHDAMYWYRQDPGQGLRLIYYSQIVNDFQKGDIAEGYSVSREKKESFPLTVTSAQKNPTAFYLCASSPGVYEQFFGPGTRLTVL.

The chain has TRBV7-9 and TRBJ2-1; weak D call: TRBD2 (5 bases). The germline V and J ends were trimmed by 5 bases and 2 bases, with 22 bases remaining between them. Germline V CDR1 and CDR2: SEHNR, FQNEAQ (reference sequence). This CDR3 region has 18 residues. The DNA of the CDR3 is TGTGCCAGCAGCCCCCCTGAGTTCGAGCTAGCCCCCTACAATGAGCAGTTCTTC. This sequence encodes CASSPPEFELAPYNEQFF.

Many counts were recorded for this clone. The chain carries TRBV16 and TRBJ1-1; D is unclear. In germline, CDR1 is KGHSY, CDR2 FQNENV. Trimming pared 4 bases from V and 0 bases from J, leaving 15 bases between. The CDR3 is 16 residues long. The CDR3 loop reads CASSPTVRAMNTEAFF. The CDR3 coding sequence is TGTGCCAGCAGCCCTACCGTTCGGGCCATGAACACTGAAGCTTTCTTT. Complete variable domain (other parts from reference TRBV16 and TRBJ1-1): GEEVAQTPKHLVRGEGQKAKLYCAPIKGHSYVFWYQQVLKNEFKFLISFQNENVFDETGMPKERFSAKCLPNSPCSLEIQATKLEDSAVYFCASSPTVRAMNTEAFFGQGTRLTVV.

The rearrangement joins TRBV28 to TRBJ2-3; weak D call: TRBD1 (6 bases). Germline V lookup: CDR1 MDHEN, CDR2 SYDVKM. Trimming took 3 bases from V and 3 from J, leaving 10 bases between them. The CDR3 runs 14 residues. The CDR3 sequence: CASSLGAWTDTQYF. For the CDR3, the DNA is TGTGCCAGCAGTTTGGGGGCCTGGACAGATACGCAGTATTTT.

The chain has TRBV19 and TRBJ2-2, with 10 bases matching TRBD2. Germline V gene lookup returns CDR1 LNHDA and CDR2 SQIVND (reference sequence). This CDR3 comprises 15 residues. Unmatched junction bases numbered 3, after V lost 7 bases and J lost 1 base. For the CDR3, the DNA is TGTGCCAGTATTGGACTAGCGGAGAACACCGGGGAGCTGTTTTTT. Protein product: CASIGLAENTGELFF.

With respect to this clone: Other DNA sequences of this sample code for an identical CDR3. V gene TRBV27 combines with J gene TRBJ1-5; perhaps TRBD1 as D (5 bases). Trimming stripped 3 bases from V and 2 bases from J, with 8 bases between. The germline V gene has CDR1 MNHEY and CDR2 SMNVEV (reference sequence). The CDR3 sequence is 14 residues long. This CDR3 reads CASSFRGGNQPQHF. The DNA for the CDR3 is TGTGCCAGCAGTTTCCGGGGGGGCAATCAGCCCCAGCATTTT.

The rearrangement uses TRBV9 and TRBJ2-7; D may be TRBD2 (6 bases). Trimming removed 0 bases from V and 2 bases from J, with 12 bases in between. Germline assignment: CDR1 SGDLS and CDR2 YYNGEE. The CDR3 contains 15 residues. CDR3 sequence (DNA): TGTGCCAGCAGCGTAGATGGGACTTATACCTACGAGCAGTACTTC. Residues: CASSVDGTYTYEQYF.

The chain uses TRBV28 and TRBJ1-4; perhaps TRBD1 as D (5 bases). V was cut by 2 bases and J by 0 bases, with 16 bases left in between. CDR3 length: 18 residues. CDR1 is MDHEN and CDR2 is SYDVKM in the germline V gene. CDR3 protein: CASSLRGKSYATNEKLFF. The CDR3 DNA is TGTGCCAGCAGTTTACGGGGGAAAAGCTACGCAACTAATGAAAAACTGTTTTTT.

This chain links TRBV3-1 (or the pseudogene TRBV3-2) with TRBJ2-5; no clear D. Germline assignment: CDR1 LGHDT and CDR2 YNNKEL (reference sequence). The CDR3 consists of 16 residues. V shed 1 base and J shed 2 bases, with 14 bases lying between them. For the CDR3, the DNA is TGTGCCAGCAGCCAAGGGACCCGCGAGGCTCAAGAGACCCAGTACTTC. Its protein is CASSQGTREAQETQYF.

The CDR3 region has the DNA TGTGCCAGCTCACCTTTGCCCCTAAGTTCTGGGGTCTCAGCTAACTATGGCTACACCTTC. This sequence encodes CASSPLPLSSGVSANYGYTF. This chain uses TRBV18 with TRBJ1-2; D unclear. Germline loops: CDR1 KGHSH, CDR2 LQKENI. This CDR3 is 20 amino acids long. V dropped 3 bases and J dropped 0 bases, with 26 bases sitting between them.